This TCR beta chain was captured by sequencing in a study of T cell repertoires in cytomegalovirus infection. Study details: From public TCR beta signatures came an indication of both CMV infection and matching HLA type. Regarding the study as a whole: Identification of carriers of CMV plus the relevant HLA was achieved through cumulative public TCR beta family frequency. Dominating the ex vivo response were TCR beta clonotypes that were CMV-specific and HLA-C-restricted.

The germline V gene has CDR1 DFQATT and CDR2 SNEGSKA (reference sequence). The CDR3 spans 16 residues. Trimming cost V 3 bases and J 0 bases, with 18 bases left between them. TCRdb analysed the reads with MiXCR anew, one entry per CDR3 protein. The sample carries about 920,000 distinct CDR3 sequences, approximately 31% recorded once. Turning to this clonotype: Its antigen is still unknown.

This specimen was cultured CD8+ T cells from PBMCs, taken from culture after CMV antigen stimulation. The gene calls are TRBV20-1 and TRBJ2-7; D ambiguous. This TCR was recovered from a human donor in good health (CMV status not recorded). Some clones in this sample may be carry-over from other donors' samples. The CDR3 region has the DNA TGCAGTGCTAGGTTTCCTGCAGCCGTCTACTCCTACGAGCAGTACTTC. Residues: CSARFPAAVYSYEQYF.